A selection of T cell receptor beta chains follows, all from one sample in a study of T cell changes during pregnancy in multiple sclerosis. The assay was immunoSEQ multiplex PCR, and TCRdb's table has in-frame clones only and misses some. Here the sample spans some 110,000 clones, 80% to 95% being singletons. Sequencing used peripheral blood, obtained in the third trimester of pregnancy. Receptor source: a female donor with multiple sclerosis, enrolled in a pregnancy study. CDR3s include the opening cysteine and the closing phenylalanine or tryptophan. Each record gives: V gene, D gene, J gene, clone size, CDR3 DNA, CDR3 protein. D genes are given only for firm matches. Clone size is given for some rows only: seen once, a few or many times, or a class if the clone is expanded.

TRBV7-9	.	TRBJ1-1	.	TGTGCCAGCAGCTTAGCAGATCCTATGAACACTGAAGCTTTCTTT	CASSLADPMNTEAFF
TRBV15	.	TRBJ2-1	.	TGTGCCACCAGCATGCTTGGGGCGGTTGGGCCGTTCTTC	CATSMLGAVGPFF
TRBV2	.	TRBJ2-7	.	TGTGCCAGCAGTACACAGGGGGGGCAATCCTACGAGCAGTACTTC	CASSTQGGQSYEQYF
TRBV4-1	TRBD2	TRBJ2-7	.	TGCGCCAGCAGCCCGGGACTAAGCTCCTACGAGCAGTACTTC	CASSPGLSSYEQYF
TRBV18	.	TRBJ1-2	.	TGTGCCAGCTCACCCGATGGACAGAGAGCTAACTATGGCTACACCTTC	CASSPDGQRANYGYTF
TRBV13	TRBD2	TRBJ2-5	.	TGTGCCAGCAGCTTAGTAGGACTAGCGGGGGGGCAAGAGACCCAGTACTTC	CASSLVGLAGGQETQYF
TRBV28	.	TRBJ1-2	few	TGTGCCAGCAGTTTTTTTCCGGGATGGAACTATGGCTACACCTTC	CASSFFPGWNYGYTF
TRBV19	.	TRBJ1-1	few	TGTGCCAGTACCACACCCAGGAACACTGAAGCTTTCTTT	CASTTPRNTEAFF
TRBV9	TRBD2	TRBJ2-3	.	TGTGCCAGCAGCGTAGTAGGTAGCGGGGGGGCGAATACGCAGTATTTT	CASSVVGSGGANTQYF
TRBV2	TRBD1	TRBJ1-4	.	TGTGCCAGCACCCGGGACAGGGGTAATGAAAAACTGTTTTTT	CASTRDRGNEKLFF
TRBV28	TRBD1	TRBJ1-1	.	TGTGCCAGCAGTATTACAGGGGGCGGCACTGAAGCTTTCTTT	CASSITGGGTEAFF
TRBV2	TRBD1	TRBJ2-7	.	TGTGCCAGCAACTTGGACAGGGGGGGTAGGCAGTACTTC	CASNLDRGGRQYF
TRBV30	TRBD2	TRBJ2-3	.	TGTGCCGTGGGACTAGCGGGAGGGCTGGAGACAGATACGCAGTATTTT	CAVGLAGGLETDTQYF
TRBV6-1	.	TRBJ1-5	.	TGTGCCAGCAGTGAAGGCAGGGATCAGCCCCAGCATTTT	CASSEGRDQPQHF
TRBV2	.	TRBJ2-5	.	TGTGCCAGCAGTTTCCGACAGGAGATCCAGTACTTC	CASSFRQEIQYF
TRBV29-1	.	TRBJ2-5	.	TGCAGCGTTCAGACCTCAGGGGAGGAGACCCAGTACTTC	CSVQTSGEETQYF
TRBV27	.	TRBJ1-2	.	TGTGCCAGCATCGCACTGGGGGAGGATGGCTACACCTTC	CASIALGEDGYTF
TRBV7-2	.	TRBJ1-6	once	TGTGCCAGCAGCCTACATTGGGCCCAGGGCGGCTCCTATAATTCACCCCTCCACTTT	CASSLHWAQGGSYNSPLHF
TRBV6-5	.	TRBJ2-3	.	TGTGCCAGCAGTTACCGCAGGGGCACAGATACGCAGTATTTT	CASSYRRGTDTQYF
TRBV9	.	TRBJ1-2	.	TGTGCCAGCAGCGTTCCGCGGGCCGGAGGGCAGAGATATGGCTACACCTTC	CASSVPRAGGQRYGYTF
TRBV2	.	TRBJ1-5	.	TGTGCCAGCAGGATCGGCGGAAATCAGCCCCAGCATTTT	CASRIGGNQPQHF
TRBV10-3	TRBD1	TRBJ1-5	.	TGTGCCATAGCGACCGGGACAGCGGGTCAGCCCCAGCATTTT	CAIATGTAGQPQHF
TRBV27	TRBD1	TRBJ1-2	once	TGTGCCAGCAGTTTATGGGCGGGACAGGGTGACTATGGCTACACCTTC	CASSLWAGQGDYGYTF
TRBV9	.	TRBJ2-1	.	TGTGCCAGCAGCGTAGACAGGGCAGTCTACAATGAGCAGTTCTTC	CASSVDRAVYNEQFF
TRBV2	TRBD2	TRBJ2-2	.	TGTGCCGGAGGGAACGTCGGGGGGGCCGGGGAGCTGTTTTTT	CAGGNVGGAGELFF
TRBV5-1	TRBD1	TRBJ1-1	.	TGCGCCAGCAGCATAATTCCCGGGACAGGGGTGACTGAAGCTTTCTTT	CASSIIPGTGVTEAFF
TRBV30	TRBD1	TRBJ1-1	few	TGTGCCTGGGACAGGGGAACTGAAGCTTTCTTT	CAWDRGTEAFF
TRBV21-1	.	TRBJ2-3	.	TGTGCCAGCAGCAATGGACTAGCGGGGGTGTGCACAGATACGCAGTATTTT	CASSNGLAGVCTDTQYF
TRBV2	.	TRBJ2-7	.	TGTGCCACCACGACAGAAGGCTACGAGCAGTACTTC	CATTTEGYEQYF
TRBV5-1	TRBD1	TRBJ2-7	.	TGCGCCAGCAGCTTGGAAGGGACAGCATCCTACGAGCAGTACTTC	CASSLEGTASYEQYF
TRBV29-1	.	TRBJ1-4	.	TGCAGCGTTGCCCGACTAGGTAATGAAAAACTGTTTTTT	CSVARLGNEKLFF
TRBV6-6	.	TRBJ2-7	.	TGTGCCAGCAGTTACTCGAGACAGATCTACGAGCAGTACTTC	CASSYSRQIYEQYF
TRBV5-1	.	TRBJ1-1	once	TGCGCCAGCACAGGGGCCATTATGGGGAACACTGAAGCTTTCTTT	CASTGAIMGNTEAFF
TRBV5-4	TRBD1	TRBJ2-5	.	TGTGCCAGCAGCTTGAGGGCAGGGGGCGCGGGAGAGACCCAGTACTTC	CASSLRAGGAGETQYF
TRBV2	.	TRBJ2-7	once	TGTGCCAGCAGTGAGAGGTCCATCTACGAGCAGTACTTC	CASSERSIYEQYF
TRBV7-4	TRBD1	TRBJ2-7	.	TGTGCCAGCAGCTTCAGGGACAGGTCCTACGAGCAGTACTTC	CASSFRDRSYEQYF
TRBV14	.	TRBJ1-1	few	TGTGCCAGCAGCCAAGTTCCCGCTGAAGCTTTCTTT	CASSQVPAEAFF
TRBV5-6	.	TRBJ1-3	.	TGTGCCAGCAGCATTCGGACAGTCCGCCCGCCTGGAAACACCATATATTTT	CASSIRTVRPPGNTIYF
TRBV7-9	.	TRBJ2-2	.	TGTGCCAGCAGCCAGACCCTAGCCGACACCGGGGAGCTGTTTTTT	CASSQTLADTGELFF
TRBV6-5	.	TRBJ2-7	.	TGTGCCAGCATTAAACAGGGTTCCTACGAGCAGTACTTC	CASIKQGSYEQYF
TRBV5-1	TRBD1	TRBJ2-7	.	TGCGCCAGCAGCTCGGCCGGGACAGGACACTACGAGCAGTACTTC	CASSSAGTGHYEQYF
TRBV5-5	TRBD1	TRBJ1-5	.	TGTGCCAGCAGCCTTTCAGGGGGCACGGGCAATCAGCCCCAGCATTTT	CASSLSGGTGNQPQHF
TRBV4-1	TRBD1	TRBJ1-4	.	TGCGCCAGCAGCCTACGCGGAGAGGGGGCAAGAGAAAAACTGTTTTTT	CASSLRGEGAREKLFF
TRBV19	.	TRBJ1-5	.	TGTGCCAGTACCGACTATGGAGGTCAGCCCCAGCATTTT	CASTDYGGQPQHF
TRBV9	TRBD2	TRBJ2-2	.	TGTGCCAGCAGCACCGGGCCTAGCGGGAGATCGGGGGAGCTGTTTTTT	CASSTGPSGRSGELFF